The clone carrying this TCR beta chain has more than one count but fewer than ten. Its antigen is currently unknown. TCRdb itself ran the 5' RACE reads through MiXCR, one entry per CDR3 protein. The sample holds 400,000 to 450,000 distinct CDR3 sequences, roughly 18% seen once. The data originate from a study of T-cell memory formation after mild COVID-19. The CDR3 runs to 18 residues. Germline V lookup: CDR1 SGHTA, CDR2 FQGNSA. V was clipped by 1 base and J by 0 bases; unmatched bases: 7. The study, taken as a whole, reports: Clones contracting over day 15 to 85 were CD4/CD8 balanced, with later expanders leaning CD4+.

This TCR derives from a man aged 18 to 29 who had mild COVID-19 (a few samples of this study predate the infection). Cell type and time point are not known. Sequences were obtained from PBMCs or a T cell subset sorted from them (not recorded which). The chain couples TRBV7-2 to TRBJ1-5; TRBD1 agrees at 9 bases. Written as DNA, the CDR3 is TGTGCCAGCAGCTTAGTAGGACAGGGGTCGTTTAGCAATCAGCCCCAGCATTTT. It codes for CASSLVGQGSFSNQPQHF.